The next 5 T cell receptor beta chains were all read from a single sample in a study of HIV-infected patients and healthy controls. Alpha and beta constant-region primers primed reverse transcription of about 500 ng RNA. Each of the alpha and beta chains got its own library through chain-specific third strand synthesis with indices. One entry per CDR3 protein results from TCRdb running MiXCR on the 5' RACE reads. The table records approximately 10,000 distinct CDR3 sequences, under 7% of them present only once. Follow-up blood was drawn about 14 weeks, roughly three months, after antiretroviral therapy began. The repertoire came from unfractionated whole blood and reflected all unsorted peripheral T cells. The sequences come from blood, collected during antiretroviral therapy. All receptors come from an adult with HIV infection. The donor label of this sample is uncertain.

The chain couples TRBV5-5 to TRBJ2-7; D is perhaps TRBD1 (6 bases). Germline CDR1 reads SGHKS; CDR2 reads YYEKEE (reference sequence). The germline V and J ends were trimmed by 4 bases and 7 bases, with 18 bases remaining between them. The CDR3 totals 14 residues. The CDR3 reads CASSVGQNLGEQYF. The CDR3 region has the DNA TGTGCCAGCAGCGTAGGACAGAACCTGGGGGAGCAGTACTTC.

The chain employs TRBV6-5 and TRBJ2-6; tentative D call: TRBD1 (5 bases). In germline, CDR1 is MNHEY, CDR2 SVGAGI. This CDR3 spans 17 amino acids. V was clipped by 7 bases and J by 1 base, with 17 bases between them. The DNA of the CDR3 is TGTGCCAGCACCGACCCAGGGATGGGTTCTGGGGCCAACGTCCTGACTTTC. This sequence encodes CASTDPGMGSGANVLTF.

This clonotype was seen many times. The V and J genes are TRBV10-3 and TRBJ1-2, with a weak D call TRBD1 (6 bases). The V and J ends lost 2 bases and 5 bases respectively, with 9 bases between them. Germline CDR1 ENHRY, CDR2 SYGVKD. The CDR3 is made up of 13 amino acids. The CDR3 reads CAISETGQYGYTF. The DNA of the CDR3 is TGTGCCATCAGTGAGACCGGACAGTATGGCTACACCTTC.

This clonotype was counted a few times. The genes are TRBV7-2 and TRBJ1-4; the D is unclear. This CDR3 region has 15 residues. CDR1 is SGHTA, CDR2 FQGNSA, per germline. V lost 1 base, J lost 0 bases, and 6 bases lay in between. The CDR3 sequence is CASSLVAATNEKLFF. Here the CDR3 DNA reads TGTGCCAGCAGCTTAGTGGCGGCAACTAATGAAAAACTGTTTTTT.

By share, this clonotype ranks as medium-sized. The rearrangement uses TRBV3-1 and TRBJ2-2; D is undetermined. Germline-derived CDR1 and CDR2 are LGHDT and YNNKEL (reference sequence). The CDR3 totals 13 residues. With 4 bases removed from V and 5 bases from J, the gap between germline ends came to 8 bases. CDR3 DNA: TGTGCCAGCAGCCGATCCGATACCGGGGAGCTGTTTTTT. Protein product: CASSRSDTGELFF.